The 9 T cell receptor beta chains listed next were all sequenced from one sample in a study of Graves' ophthalmopathy and Graves' hyperthyroidism. RNA transcripts yielded amplified TCR beta CDR3 regions. The authors performed first-round RT-PCR with HTBI primers and then a second-round multiplex PCR. One entry per CDR3 protein results from TCRdb running MiXCR on the multiplex PCR reads. The sample gives about 700,000 distinct CDR3 sequences, roughly 39% of which show up once; over 2.5% is in the top ten. Material for sequencing was peripheral blood. These receptor sequences come from an adult man with Graves' ophthalmopathy.

This clonotype was seen a single time. Compared with germline, one end of the junction differs, possibly owing to a read error. This chain joins TRBV12-3 or TRBV12-4 and TRBJ1-3; no firm D call. This CDR3 is built from 12 residues. DNA for the CDR3: TGTGCCAGCAGGGTTTCTGGAAGCACCATATATTTT. Translated, it gives CASRVSGSTIYF.

The sample holds many counts of this clonotype. The gene calls are TRBV10-2 and TRBJ2-5, with 7 bases aligning to TRBD2. The V segment lost 7 bases and the J segment 4 bases; nucleotides outside the gene matches: 9. Germline V CDR1 and CDR2: WSHSY, SAAADI. This CDR3 is built from 14 residues. Here the CDR3 reads CASTEGGAGETQYF. Here the CDR3 DNA reads TGCGCCAGCACCGAGGGAGGGGCGGGAGAGACCCAGTACTTC.

This chain uses TRBV2 with TRBJ2-1; a possible D gene is TRBD2 (7 bases). Germline loops: CDR1 SNHLY, CDR2 FYNNEI. V lost 6 bases, J lost 7 bases, and 10 bases lay in between. The CDR3 is 12 residues long. CDR3 sequence reads: CASRGGANEQFF. CDR3 DNA: TGTGCCAGCAGAGGGGGGGCGAATGAGCAGTTCTTC. Filled out from reference TRBV2 and TRBJ2-1, the complete variable domain reads EPEVTQTPSHQVTQMGQEVILRCVPISNHLYFYWYRQILGQKVEFLVSFYNNEISEKSEIFDDQFSVERPDGSNFTLKIRSTKLEDSAMYFCASRGGANEQFFGPGTRLTVL.

The chain carries TRBV19 and TRBJ2-5, with 8 positions matching TRBD1. The germline V gene has CDR1 LNHDA and CDR2 SQIVND (reference sequence). The CDR3 is 16 amino acids. Trimming took 2 bases from V and 11 from J; bases not matched to a gene: 16. The DNA of the CDR3 is TGTGCCAGTAGTATATACCCCCGGGACAGGCCCAGGTCGCAGTACTTC. It codes for CASSIYPRDRPRSQYF.

This clonotype was seen only a few times. The J gene is TRBJ1-1, the V gene TRBV20-1, with D uncertain. The V end lost 3 bases, the J end lost 6 bases, and 17 bases lay between the germline ends. Germline V gene data show CDR1 as DFQATT and CDR2 as SNEGSKA (reference sequence). This CDR3 is 14 amino acids long. The CDR3 nucleotides are TGCAGTGCTAGGGTCGGGCGAGTGGACGCTGAAGCTTTCTTT. Translated: CSARVGRVDAEAFF.

To note about this clonotype: One end of the junction does not line up with germline, which may come from a read error. J is TRBJ2-3 and V is TRBV2; D is ambiguous. The CDR3 is made up of 15 amino acids. Germline V lookup: CDR1 SNHLY, CDR2 FYNNEI. The CDR3 coding sequence is TGTGCCATCAGTGAAGGGATCCGGGTTCCAGATACGCAGTATTTT. Its protein product is CAISEGIRVPDTQYF.

The chain links TRBV7-2 to TRBJ2-3; TRBD1 agrees at 9 bases. The V segment lost 3 bases and the J segment 5 bases; nucleotides outside the gene matches: 9. In germline, CDR1 is SGHTA, CDR2 FQGNSA. The CDR3 covers 16 residues. CDR3 nucleotides: TGTGCCAGCAGCTTGTCCGGGACAGGGTCGAAAGATACGCAGTATTTT. Translation: CASSLSGTGSKDTQYF.

This chain uses TRBV29-1 with TRBJ1-1, with D possibly TRBD1 on 5 matching bases. V lost 5 bases, J lost 11 bases, and 18 bases lay in between. This CDR3 is built from 12 residues. Germline V gene data show CDR1 as SQVTM and CDR2 as ANQGSEA. CDR3 nucleotide sequence: TGCAGCGTTTACCAGATGGCGGGACCCGCTTTCTTT. Residues: CSVYQMAGPAFF.

The V gene is TRBV6-6, the J gene TRBJ2-6, with 9 bases matching TRBD1. There are 17 residues in the CDR3. CDR1 is MNHNY, CDR2 SVGAGI, per germline (reference sequence). V lost 2 bases and J lost 1; bases outside the gene matches: 3. The CDR3 coding sequence is TGTGCCAGCAGTTACAGGACAGGGGTATCTGGGGCCAACGTCCTGACTTTC. The encoded protein is CASSYRTGVSGANVLTF.